This T cell receptor beta chain originates from a study of PD-L1 blockade in urothelial cancer. CDR1 is LNHDA and CDR2 is SQIVND in the germline V gene (reference sequence). This CDR3 contains 18 residues. The V end was cut by 4 bases, the J end by 1 base, with 20 bases between. Points from the study as a whole: Tumor samples were FFPE, not collected immediately before treatment, with one sample per patient.

Spiked synthetic TCR analogs estimated absolute template abundance per PCR. The method was immunoSEQ multiplex PCR; TCRdb's version includes in-frame clones alone and lacks a portion of them. The sample lists around 2,700 clones, about 33% occurring once. In regard to this clone: The antigen remains undetermined.

The sequence was obtained from a man aged 70 or older with urothelial cancer. V gene TRBV19 combines with J gene TRBJ1-5, with D unresolved. Sequenced here: tumor tissue, sampled before atezolizumab (anti-PD-L1) treatment. The CDR3 DNA sequence: TGTGCCAGTAGTAGCCCCCGGCTGGGCCTGGGGAGCAATCAGCCCCAGCATTTT. Translating it yields CASSSPRLGLGSNQPQHF. Complete variable domain (other parts from reference TRBV19 and TRBJ1-5): DGGITQSPKYLFRKEGQNVTLSCEQNLNHDAMYWYRQDPGQGLRLIYYSQIVNDFQKGDIAEGYSVSREKKESFPLTVTSAQKNPTAFYLCASSSPRLGLGSNQPQHFGDGTRLSIL.